The present T cell receptor beta chain was sequenced within a study of neurological immune-mediated disorders. The CDR3 sequence is 16 residues long. V gave up 0 bases and J gave up 7 bases, with 15 bases separating them. Looked up from germline, CDR1 is LGHDT and CDR2 is YNNKEL (reference sequence). Study observations and caveats: Expansion of TCR clones was greatest in HTLV-1-associated myelopathy and smallest in multiple sclerosis, where it fell below that of healthy controls. Among expanded clones, no CDR3 amino acid sequences were shared across subjects, a pattern suggesting private repertoires in all groups.

Sorted libraries were derived from roughly 910,000 CD4+ or CD8+ T cells. TCRdb reprocessed the 5' RACE reads via MiXCR and lists one record per CDR3 protein. The table lists about 14,000 distinct CDR3 sequences, 5.5% to 7% of them singletons, with approximately 25% in the top ten. This clonotype has ten or more counts. Its antigen is not identified. The sequenced material came from CD8+ T cells from blood. The sequence was obtained from a woman aged 40 to 50 in good health. V and J are TRBV3-1 and TRBJ2-2; D remains ambiguous. The CDR3 bases are TGTGCCAGCAGCCAAGAGCCGAGACAATACGACGGGGAGCTGTTTTTT. It translates to CASSQEPRQYDGELFF.